The rows below give T cell receptor beta chains drawn from one sample of a study of T cell responses to AZD1222 COVID-19 vaccine. Some clones are missing from TCRdb's copy, which holds only in-frame ones; the method was immunoSEQ multiplex PCR. The profile covers around 150,000 clones, with approximately 91% appearing a single time and around 5.5% taken by the ten largest. Sequenced material: peripheral blood, taken on day 0 of AZD1222 vaccination. The receptors derive from an adult in good health. Each CDR3 is given with its conserved first and last residue.

16	TRBV21-1	TRBJ2-7	CASSPPAGRLSYEQYF
15	TRBV19	TRBJ1-5	CASSIRQGLVQPQHF
14	TRBV6-6	TRBJ2-4	CASTAEGAKNIQYF
15	TRBV7-2	TRBJ1-6	CASSLGGAGNSPLHF
12	TRBV12-3/TRBV12-4	TRBJ2-7	CASSLGVGKQYF
15	TRBV7-8	TRBJ2-1	CASSRDWSSYNEQFF
14	TRBV7-9	TRBJ2-7	CASSLRQGRYEQYF
14	TRBV2	TRBJ1-1	CASRDQGGSTEAFF
17	TRBV30	TRBJ1-6	CAWSHPGTGYGNSPLHF
14	TRBV6-4	TRBJ2-1	CASSDGARHNEQFF
13	TRBV5-5	TRBJ1-6	CASSLVRNSPLHF
13	TRBV13	TRBJ1-5	CASSPTGHQPQHF
15	TRBV7-2	TRBJ1-1	CASSYWGGTGLGAFF
14	TRBV28	TRBJ1-6	CASSPGQGGSPLHF
13	TRBV7-9	TRBJ2-7	CASSQDRLYEQYF
12	TRBV6-5	TRBJ2-1	CASRVSSGEQFF
16	TRBV7-2	TRBJ2-1	CASSLETGQGYNEQFF
16	TRBV6-4	TRBJ2-2	CASSAGTSVPTGELFF
15	TRBV20-1	TRBJ2-3	CSASTPRGGPDTQYF
16	TRBV5-1	TRBJ2-3	CASSLVGERGTDTQYF
14	TRBV7-2	TRBJ1-3	CASSPTGFGNTIYF
14	TRBV6-2/TRBV6-3	TRBJ2-2	CASTPFGNTGELFF
17	TRBV19	TRBJ2-1	CASSIRTGGISYNEQFF
13	TRBV5-1	TRBJ1-4	CASKGLDNEKLFF
14	TRBV27	TRBJ1-1	CASSFGGLNTEAFF
17	TRBV27	TRBJ2-7	CASSPTVLEQGTYEQYF
12	TRBV27	TRBJ1-5	CASSYDLQPQHF
13	TRBV27	TRBJ1-5	CASSLARNQPQHF